This TCR beta chain is from a study of blood T cell repertoires in COVID-19. Measured with immunoSEQ multiplex PCR; TCRdb has only the in-frame clones, and not every one. The sample consists of 200,000 to 250,000 clones, approximately 78% of them appearing once. This clone was counted between two and nine times. The CDR3 totals 13 residues. Germline V CDR1 and CDR2: MNHEY, SMNVEV (reference sequence). The V end was cut by 6 bases, the J end by 8 bases, with 13 bases between. This receptor was obtained from a woman in her seventies with COVID-19, enrolled during active disease. V usage is TRBV27 and J usage is TRBJ1-4, with a possible D match to TRBD1 (6 bases). The sample consisted of peripheral blood. The CDR3 sequence: CASSRQVGEKLFF. CDR3 nucleotide sequence: TGTGCCAGCAGCCGACAGGTGGGGGAAAAACTGTTTTTT. Using reference TRBV27 and TRBJ1-4 for the parts outside the CDR3, the full variable domain is EAQVTQNPRYLITVTGKKLTVTCSQNMNHEYMSWYRQDPGLGLRQIYYSMNVEVTDKGDVPEGYKVSRKEKRNFPLILESPSPNQTSLYFCASSRQVGEKLFFGSGTQLSVL.